This TCR beta chain appears in the sequencing data of a study of cytomegalovirus exposure and HLA in healthy donors. The PCR ran on 60 Vbeta and 13 Jbeta primers. The repertoire was sequenced with immunoSEQ multiplex PCR; TCRdb's copy has only in-frame clones and lacks some. The table shows around 64,000 clones, with 65% to 75% occurring only once. Deletions cut 0 bases from V and 5 bases from J, with 11 bases between. Per germline, CDR1 SGHRS and CDR2 YFSETQ. The CDR3 has 14 amino acids. The rearrangement links TRBV5-1 to TRBJ1-1, with unresolved D. This sequence was found in a man under 40 in good health and CMV-seropositive. Sample: PBMCs. This CDR3 reads CASSLAPGSTEAFF. CDR3 sequence (DNA): TGCGCCAGCAGCTTGGCACCAGGTTCAACTGAAGCTTTCTTT.